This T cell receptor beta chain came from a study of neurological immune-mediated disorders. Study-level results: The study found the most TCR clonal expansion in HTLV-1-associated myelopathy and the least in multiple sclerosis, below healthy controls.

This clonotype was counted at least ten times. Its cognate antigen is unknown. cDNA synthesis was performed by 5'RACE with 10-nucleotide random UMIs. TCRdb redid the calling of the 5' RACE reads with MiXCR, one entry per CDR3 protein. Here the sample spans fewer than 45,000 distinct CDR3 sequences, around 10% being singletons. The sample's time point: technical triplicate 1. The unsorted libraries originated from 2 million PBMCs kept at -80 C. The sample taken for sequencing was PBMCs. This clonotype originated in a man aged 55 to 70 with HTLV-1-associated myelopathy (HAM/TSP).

The CDR3, as DNA: TGCGCCAGCACCCGGGGCATGGGCTACCAAGAGACCCAGTACTTC. Protein: CASTRGMGYQETQYF. The chain couples TRBV5-1 to TRBJ2-5, with D possibly being TRBD1 or TRBD2 (5 bases each). The CDR3 totals 15 residues. Germline CDR1 and CDR2: SGHRS and YFSETQ. The germline V and J ends were trimmed by 6 bases and 0 bases, with 15 bases remaining between them.